The T cell receptor beta chain under discussion was sequenced for a study of blood T cell repertoires in COVID-19. Recruitment covered roughly 24 US areas and drew participants whose ages spanned about 18 to 89 years. Categorization into cohorts depended on clinical history that participants reported. Two consecutive negative NP/OP PCR tests, clearance, or resolved symptoms defined Cohort 3 recovery. Only in-frame clones appear in the TCRdb table, and some are missing; sequencing was by immunoSEQ multiplex PCR. The top ten clones hold less than 1.5% of a sample with a few hundred thousand clones, just under 90% of them seen once. The CDR3 loop spans 15 amino acids. Trimming took 3 bases from V and 0 from J; bases not matched to a gene: 4. Germline loops: CDR1 MGHDK, CDR2 SYGVNS.

Material for sequencing was PBMCs or T cells enriched from blood (not recorded which). The V gene is TRBV25-1, the J gene TRBJ2-5, with 7 bases identical to TRBD2. The sequence was obtained from a man in his thirties or forties who had recovered from COVID-19. The CDR3 reads CASSDVRGNQETQYF. The CDR3 bases are TGTGCCAGCAGTGATGTGCGGGGGAACCAAGAGACCCAGTACTTC. Complete variable domain (other parts from reference TRBV25-1 and TRBJ2-5): EADIYQTPRYLVIGTGKKITLECSQTMGHDKMYWYQQDPGMELHLIHYSYGVNSTEKGDLSSESTVSRIRTEHFPLTLESARPSHTSQYLCASSDVRGNQETQYFGPGTRLLVL.